This record looks at one TCR beta chain sequence and its context. Its specificity is not known. TCRdb redid the calling of the reads with MiXCR, one entry per CDR3 protein. This sample has hundreds of thousands of distinct CDR3 sequences; 30% to 40% occur once, and the top ten carry around an eighth. The record originates from a study of T cell repertoires in cytomegalovirus infection. Overall study context: Alongside well-studied HLA-B-restricted CMV epitopes, recently identified HLA-C-restricted CMV epitopes were also used. Indicated by public TCR beta signatures were CMV infection and matching HLA type. The study's findings and limits: Within the response measured ex vivo, HLA-C-restricted CMV-specific TCR beta clonotypes were dominant.

This specimen was cultured CD8+ T cells from PBMCs, taken from culture after CMV antigen stimulation. This sequence was found in a human donor in good health (CMV status not recorded). Some clones in this sample may be carry-over from other donors' samples.

Here the CDR3 reads CSARDRTSGGGSLDTQYF. The DNA for the CDR3 is TGCAGTGCTAGAGATCGAACTAGCGGGGGGGGCAGTTTAGATACGCAGTATTTT. V usage is TRBV20-1 and J usage is TRBJ2-3; 13 nucleotides match TRBD2. Per germline, CDR1 DFQATT and CDR2 SNEGSKA (reference sequence). V was clipped by 0 bases and J by 5 bases; unmatched bases: 11. The CDR3 has 18 amino acids.